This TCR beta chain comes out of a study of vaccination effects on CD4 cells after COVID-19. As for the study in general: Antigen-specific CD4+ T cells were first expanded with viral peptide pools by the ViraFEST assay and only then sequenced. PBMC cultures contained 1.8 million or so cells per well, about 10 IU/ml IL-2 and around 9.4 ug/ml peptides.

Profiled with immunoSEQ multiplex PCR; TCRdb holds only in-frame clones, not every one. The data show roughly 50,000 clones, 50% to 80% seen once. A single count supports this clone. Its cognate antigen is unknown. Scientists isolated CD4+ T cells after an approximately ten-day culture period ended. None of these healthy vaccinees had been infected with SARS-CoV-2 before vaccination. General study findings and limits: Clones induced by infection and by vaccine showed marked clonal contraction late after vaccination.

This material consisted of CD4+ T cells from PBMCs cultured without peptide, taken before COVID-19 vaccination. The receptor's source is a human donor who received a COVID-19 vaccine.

CDR3 in amino acids: CASSLVPGEETQYF. DNA of the CDR3: TGTGCCAGCAGCTTAGTACCAGGGGAAGAGACCCAGTACTTC. The chain joins TRBV7-2 to TRBJ2-5, with a weak D call TRBD1 (6 bases). V lost 1 base and J 3 bases, leaving 9 bases between the germline ends. Germline V gives CDR1 SGHTA, CDR2 FQGNSA. The CDR3 runs 14 residues.